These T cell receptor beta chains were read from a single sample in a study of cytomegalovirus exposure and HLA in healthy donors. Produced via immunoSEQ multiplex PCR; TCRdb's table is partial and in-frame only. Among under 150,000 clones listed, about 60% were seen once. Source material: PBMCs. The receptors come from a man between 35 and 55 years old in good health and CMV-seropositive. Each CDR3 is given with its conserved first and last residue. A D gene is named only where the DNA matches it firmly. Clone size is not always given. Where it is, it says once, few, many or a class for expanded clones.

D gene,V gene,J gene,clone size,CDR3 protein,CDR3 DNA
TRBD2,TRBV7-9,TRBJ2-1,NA,CASAASGGYEQFF,TGTGCAAGCGCGGCTAGCGGGGGGTATGAGCAGTTCTTC
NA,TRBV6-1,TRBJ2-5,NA,CASSEVGLETQYF,TGTGCCAGCAGTGAGGTGGGGCTTGAGACCCAGTACTTC
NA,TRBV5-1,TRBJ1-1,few,CASSYDWPNTEAFF,TGCGCCAGCAGCTACGACTGGCCTAACACTGAAGCTTTCTTT
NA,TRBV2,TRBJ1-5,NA,CASRGERNQPQHF,TGTGCCAGTCGGGGGGAGAGGAATCAGCCCCAGCATTTT
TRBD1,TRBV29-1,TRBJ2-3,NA,CSVRSTGADTQYF,TGCAGCGTTCGAAGCACAGGGGCAGATACGCAGTATTTT
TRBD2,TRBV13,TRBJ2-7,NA,CASSIGLAGSYEQYF,TGTGCCAGCAGCATTGGACTAGCGGGGAGCTACGAGCAGTACTTC
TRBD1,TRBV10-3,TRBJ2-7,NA,CAIGAGGSYEQYF,TGTGCCATCGGCGCAGGGGGCTCCTACGAGCAGTACTTC
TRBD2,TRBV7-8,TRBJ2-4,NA,CASSLEGGRAGTKNIQYF,TGTGCCAGCAGCTTAGAGGGCGGGAGGGCCGGGACCAAAAACATTCAGTACTTC
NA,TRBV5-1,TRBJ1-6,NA,CASSLDGSNSPLHF,TGCGCCAGCAGCTTGGATGGGAGTAATTCACCCCTCCACTTT
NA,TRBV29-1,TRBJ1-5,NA,CSVVLVEGRTPQHF,TGCAGCGTTGTCCTGGTGGAGGGGAGGACGCCCCAGCATTTT
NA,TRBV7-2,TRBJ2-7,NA,CASSLTRYEQYF,TGTGCCAGCAGCCTCACTAGGTACGAGCAGTACTTC
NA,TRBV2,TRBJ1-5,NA,CASSEARGYQPQHF,TGTGCCAGCAGTGAAGCTAGGGGCTATCAGCCCCAGCATTTT
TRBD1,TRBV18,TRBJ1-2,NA,CASSPRDSQNYGYTF,TGTGCCAGCTCACCCCGGGACAGCCAAAACTATGGCTACACCTTC
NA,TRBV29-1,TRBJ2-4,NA,CSVGPGVENIQYF,TGCAGCGTTGGGCCCGGGGTGGAAAACATTCAGTACTTC